This TCR beta chain originates from a study of blood T cell repertoires in COVID-19. Study overall: COVID-19 samples, acute and convalescent, were from the United States, Italy and Spain. The cDNA or gDNA used as material had been derived from T cells, B-cell-depleted T cells, or PBMCs.

The CDR3 extends over 14 amino acids. V shed 4 bases, J shed 0 bases, and the junction held 2 bases outside the gene matches. Germline V gives CDR1 MDHEN, CDR2 SYDVKM. Some clones are missing from TCRdb's copy, which holds only in-frame ones; the method was immunoSEQ multiplex PCR. Among 250,000 to 300,000 clones listed, approximately 89% were seen once. The clonotype originates from a woman aged 25-40 years who had recovered from COVID-19. The sequencing input was peripheral blood. This sequence joins TRBV28 and TRBJ1-2; TRBD1 agrees at 7 bases. The DNA of the CDR3 is TGTGCCAGCAGTTCGGGGACAGCTAACTATGGCTACACCTTC. Protein product: CASSSGTANYGYTF.